This is a list of T cell receptor beta chains from one sample in a study of cytomegalovirus exposure and HLA in healthy donors. The table came from immunoSEQ multiplex PCR; TCRdb's copy has only in-frame clones and leaves some out. The repertoire consists of 300,000 to 450,000 clones, with 80% to 90% occurring once and the leading ten covering approximately 0.8%. The sample taken for sequencing was PBMCs. Receptors originate from a woman aged 18-29 years in good health and CMV-seronegative. Each CDR3 is given with its conserved first and last residue. D genes are given only for firm matches. Expanded clones are given a class, and other clones once, few, many or no size at all.

TRBJ2-2	TRBV6-5	.	TRBD2	TGTGCCAGCAGTTACTCGTCGACTAGCGTCACCGGGGAGCTGTTTTTT	CASSYSSTSVTGELFF
TRBJ1-5	TRBV6-5	.	TRBD1	TGTGCCAGCAGTGTAACGGGACAGGGGGGCCAGCCCCAGCATTTT	CASSVTGQGGQPQHF
TRBJ1-1	TRBV10-3	.	.	TGTGCCATCAGTGACGGGGGGCCACGCGAAGCTTTCTTT	CAISDGGPREAFF
TRBJ2-3	TRBV30	.	.	TGTGCCTGGATAGTGGGGGCGACAGGAGACACAGATACGCAGTATTTT	CAWIVGATGDTDTQYF
TRBJ1-4	TRBV30	.	.	TGTGCCGGGGGCCCACAGGGATCAAGTGAAAAACTGTTTTTT	CAGGPQGSSEKLFF
TRBJ2-2	TRBV27	.	.	TGTGCCAGCAGTGGACAGTTCACCGGGGAGCTGTTTTTT	CASSGQFTGELFF
TRBJ1-1	TRBV27	.	TRBD1	TGTGCCAGCAGTCTCGACAGGGCGAACACTGAAGCTTTCTTT	CASSLDRANTEAFF
TRBJ1-1	TRBV19	.	.	TGTGCCAGTAGACTTCAGGGTGGAGCTGAAGCTTTCTTT	CASRLQGGAEAFF
TRBJ2-3	TRBV7-8	.	.	TGTGCCAGCAGCTTACTCGGGACTAGCACAGATACGCAGTATTTT	CASSLLGTSTDTQYF
TRBJ2-1	TRBV14	once	.	TGTGCCAGCAGCCTACTGATAGCGGCCTACAATGAGCAGTTCTTC	CASSLLIAAYNEQFF
TRBJ2-5	TRBV5-1	.	TRBD1	TGCGCCAGCAGCCTGGGACAGGGGTACCAAGAGACCCAGTACTTC	CASSLGQGYQETQYF
TRBJ2-7	TRBV27	.	.	TGTGCCAGCAGCTTGGGCAGGGCCTACGAGCAGTACTTC	CASSLGRAYEQYF
TRBJ1-1	TRBV19	.	.	TGTGCCAGTAGTATAGTCCTTAGGGCCGGGGGGCAACCTGAAGCTTTCTTT	CASSIVLRAGGQPEAFF
TRBJ1-1	TRBV6-5	.	.	TGTGCCAGCACCAACCCTGGGGCGTCGAGGGCTTTCTTT	CASTNPGASRAFF
TRBJ1-2	TRBV7-2	.	.	TGTGCCAGCACCCCCGGGCAGGGGAGAAACTATGGCTACACCTTC	CASTPGQGRNYGYTF
TRBJ1-3	TRBV7-9	.	.	TGTGCCAGCAGCTTAAGTCTGGGGGCGAGAAACACCATATATTTT	CASSLSLGARNTIYF
TRBJ2-1	TRBV27	once	.	TGTGCCAGCGCCCCGGGACTGAACAATGAGCAGTTCTTC	CASAPGLNNEQFF
TRBJ2-2	TRBV7-6	.	TRBD2	TGTGCCTCACGGGGGACTAGCGGGGGCCCCGCGAACACCGGGGAGCTGTTTTTT	CASRGTSGGPANTGELFF
TRBJ2-3	TRBV18	once	.	TGTGCCAGCTCACCTTCCGTCAGCGGCCGATCTAGCACAGATACGCAGTATTTT	CASSPSVSGRSSTDTQYF
TRBJ2-7	TRBV5-6	few	.	TGTGCCAGCAGGGGCCAGTCCTACGAGCAGTACTTC	CASRGQSYEQYF
TRBJ2-7	TRBV9	.	.	TGTGCCAGCAGCGGCGGACTACACTACGAGCAGTACTTC	CASSGGLHYEQYF
TRBJ1-1	TRBV6-6	.	.	TGTGCCAGCAGTTATGGGGGCAGGTGGAACACTGAAGCTTTCTTT	CASSYGGRWNTEAFF
TRBJ1-3	TRBV29-1	few	.	TGCAGCGCTTCGACGGGATCTGGAAACACCATATATTTT	CSASTGSGNTIYF
TRBJ1-1	TRBV18	.	.	TGTGCCAGCTCACCAGCGATGAACACTGAAGCTTTCTTT	CASSPAMNTEAFF
TRBJ1-4	TRBV7-9	.	.	TGTGCCAGCAGCCGAGCAGGGGCTGAGGAAAAACTGTTTTTT	CASSRAGAEEKLFF
TRBJ2-5	TRBV6-6	few	.	TGTGCCAGCAGTTACGGCAGGGAGGCGACCCAGTACTTC	CASSYGREATQYF
TRBJ2-1	TRBV27	few	TRBD1	TGTGCCAGCAGTCCCTCTCCGACAGGGGGGGCCAATGAGCAGTTCTTC	CASSPSPTGGANEQFF
TRBJ1-6	TRBV28	.	.	TGTGCCAGCAACTCAGACAGGAGCTCCTATAATTCACCCCTCCACTTT	CASNSDRSSYNSPLHF
TRBJ1-2	TRBV11-2	.	.	TGTGCCAGCAGCTTTTCGGGAGGGCTCTATGGCTACACCTTC	CASSFSGGLYGYTF
TRBJ2-3	TRBV27	.	TRBD2	TGTGCCAGCAGTTTACCGGGGGGAGGGAAAGATACGCAGTATTTT	CASSLPGGGKDTQYF
TRBJ1-4	TRBV28	.	TRBD1	TGTGCCAGCAGTGGGACAGTATATGGACTGTTTTTT	CASSGTVYGLFF
TRBJ2-2	TRBV15	.	.	TGTGCCACCAGCGCCCGACAGGCGAACACCGGGGAGCTGTTTTTT	CATSARQANTGELFF
TRBJ2-1	TRBV5-1	.	TRBD2	TGCGCCAGCACCTTAGCGGGAGGTTCTAATGAGCAGTTCTTC	CASTLAGGSNEQFF
TRBJ2-7	TRBV10-2	.	TRBD2	TGCGCCAGCAGTCAAAAATTAGGACTAGCGGGGAACTACGAGCAGTACTTC	CASSQKLGLAGNYEQYF
TRBJ2-5	TRBV10-1	once	.	TGCGCCAGCAGTGATGAGTTGGAAGAGACCCAGTACTTC	CASSDELEETQYF
TRBJ1-5	TRBV10-3	once	TRBD1	TGTGCCATCAGTGCAGACAGGGGGGAACGGCCCCAGCATTTT	CAISADRGERPQHF
TRBJ1-5	TRBV27	.	.	TGTGCCAGCAGTCGCGTTACCGTCAGGGAGGGGAATCAGCCCCAGCATTTT	CASSRVTVREGNQPQHF
TRBJ1-2	TRBV2	.	.	TGTGCCAGCAGTGAAGCGCTCAGGGGTGGCTACACCTTC	CASSEALRGGYTF
TRBJ1-2	TRBV7-9	.	.	TGTGCCAGCAGCTTAGACCTAGTTGGCTACACCTTC	CASSLDLVGYTF
TRBJ2-7	TRBV11-2	once	TRBD1	TGTGCCAGCAGCTTAAAGACAGGGGGTTTGGGCGAGCAGTACTTC	CASSLKTGGLGEQYF
TRBJ2-2	TRBV7-2	.	.	TGTGCCAGCAGCTCCCGGGTAGCGGTAAATCCCGGGGAGCTGTTTTTT	CASSSRVAVNPGELFF
TRBJ1-2	TRBV2	.	TRBD1	TGTGCCAGCAGTGAAGAGGGGGCGAGCTATGGCTACACCTTC	CASSEEGASYGYTF
TRBJ2-5	TRBV28	once	.	TGTGCCAGCAGTCAGGGCCTCCAAGAGACCCAGTACTTC	CASSQGLQETQYF
TRBJ1-6	TRBV18	few	.	TGTGCCAGCTCACCACGGGAAGGAGGTTGGAATTCACCCCTCCACTTT	CASSPREGGWNSPLHF
TRBJ2-7	TRBV18	.	.	TGTGCCAGCTCACTGTCCGGGACTCCCTACGAGCAGTACTTC	CASSLSGTPYEQYF
TRBJ2-1	TRBV21-1	few	.	TGTGCCAGCAGCAAAGGGTGTTACGGTAGCGGTCTCAATGAGCAGTTCTTC	CASSKGCYGSGLNEQFF
TRBJ2-5	TRBV28	.	TRBD1	TGTGCCAGCAGGCCAACCACCGGGACAGCCCAAGAGACCCAGTACTTC	CASRPTTGTAQETQYF
TRBJ1-1	TRBV5-1	once	.	TGCGCCAGCAGCTTGGAATGGAGGGGAAGGACTGAAGCTTTCTTT	CASSLEWRGRTEAFF
TRBJ1-2	TRBV6-4	.	TRBD1	TGTGCCAGCAGTTCGACAGGGTTGAGTGGCTACACCTTC	CASSSTGLSGYTF
TRBJ1-1	TRBV4-2	.	.	TGTGCCAGCAGCCACCTAGACAGTGTAGCTTTCTTT	CASSHLDSVAFF
TRBJ1-2	TRBV10-3	.	.	TGTGCCACCGGGGGGGAGGGGCAGGCCGGTGACTATGGCTACACCTTC	CATGGEGQAGDYGYTF
TRBJ2-1	TRBV6-5	.	TRBD2	TGTGCCAGCAGTAGAACTAGCGGGAGAGCGAATGAGCAGTTCTTC	CASSRTSGRANEQFF
TRBJ2-2	TRBV6-5	.	.	TGTGCCAGCAGTTACCTCCCGCCTAGCGACACCGGGGAGCTGTTTTTT	CASSYLPPSDTGELFF
TRBJ1-4	TRBV7-2	few	.	TGTGCCAGCAGCTTACGCGCCAGCTACGGGGGAAAACTGTTTTTT	CASSLRASYGGKLFF
TRBJ2-4	TRBV2	.	.	TGTGCCAGCAGTCCCTCGAGGCAGTCCCTAGCCAAAAACATTCAGTACTTC	CASSPSRQSLAKNIQYF
TRBJ2-1	TRBV10-2	.	.	TGCGCCAGCAGACACACAGGTGGGGGGACTTACGACAATGAGCAGTTCTTC	CASRHTGGGTYDNEQFF
TRBJ1-5	TRBV5-8	.	.	TGTGCCAGCAGCTCCCCTTTACAGGGTAGCGGCAATCAGCCCCAGCATTTT	CASSSPLQGSGNQPQHF
TRBJ2-5	TRBV6-1	.	TRBD2	TGTGCCAGCAGCCGCGGGGGGACCCAGTACTTC	CASSRGGTQYF